This TCR beta chain was observed in a study of cytomegalovirus exposure and HLA in healthy donors (dated by TCRdb to about 2017). Study-level background: An earlier analysis of several hundred of the donors reported approximately 300 Gb of sequence data and roughly 110 million unique TCR beta sequences from 150 million to 200 million T cells. Roughly 300 gigabases of sequencing data and tens of millions of unique TCR sequences made up an early release that covered nearly 650 HLA-typed donors. Among the roughly 410 genotyped donors, about 83% belonged to the genetic ancestry cluster associated with self-reported Caucasian donors. The study aimed to test whether cataloging public T cell receptors could reveal signatures of past pathogen exposure. The study profiled the T cell repertoires of hundreds of subjects by immunosequencing and related them to cytomegalovirus serostatus. Besides the first cohort of approximately 670 subjects, a separate validation cohort made up of roughly 130 different subjects was used. High-throughput TCR immunosequencing, statistical association of individual TCRs with disease status, and machine learning were combined to predict cytomegalovirus infection status. To study patterns of TCR occurrence, a later analysis re-analyzed previously published TCR beta repertoires from 700 or so donors and added high-resolution HLA genotyping. Rather than drawing on any new phenotypic data, the later analysis identified candidate immune exposures from TCR beta sequences and the way those sequences occurred across donors. An earlier analysis of approximately 500 of the donors applied high-throughput TCR beta sequencing to assess whether each TCR beta V gene segment acted as functional or pseudogenic. Donor age, sex, ethnicity and CMV serostatus were compiled alongside the repertoire data. In a later genetic analysis, genome-wide SNP genotypes for about 65% of the roughly 670 donors were used, and that subset was treated as a discovery cohort. All discovery cohort repertoires had been generated on a single sequencing platform. HLA typing covered class I and class II loci at four-digit resolution. Typing coverage differed by locus: A, B, C, DRB1 and DQB1 were typed in roughly 620-630 donors, DQA1 in 500 to 550, DPA1 in approximately 600, and DPB1 in just under 490. Four or five DR-DQ haplotypes were handled as single units for association and clustering, since linkage in the cohort was strong. On average, roughly 240,000 unique TCR beta nucleotide sequences were sequenced per donor among about 400 genotyped donors of the cohort, with roughly 19% of those sequences being non-productive. Findings and caveats that apply to the study as a whole: Compared with the roughly 700-donor mean, donors in an Asian-associated ancestry cluster had fewer N-insertions in productive TCRs, according to a later genetic analysis. Assigning TCR associations to individual alleles was difficult when HLA alleles, especially DR and DQ, strongly co-occurred. According to a later analysis, most CMV-associated TCR beta chains appeared to be HLA-restricted, and the HLA associations seemed to be driven largely by CMV exposure. A later analysis reported that several top co-occurrence clusters appeared linked to parvovirus B19, influenza, CMV and Epstein-Barr virus. A total of roughly 160 TCR beta chains were listed by the study as associated with cytomegalovirus. In a later genetic analysis, a missense DCLRE1C variant was associated with V-gene and J-gene trimming of TCR beta chains, and the association was replicated in an independent cohort. Across donors, most TCR sequences were observed very rarely, whereas some public TCRs were present in many individuals. A cluster of highly shared sequence variants was judged likely to be a technical artifact of the sequencing pipeline. HLA typing was unavailable for some donors at each locus, so association tests used only the typed subset. For the cohort, immune exposure information was limited to CMV serostatus. An earlier analysis of around 600 of the donors showed that most TCR beta V segments appeared in productive rearrangements either about 87% or about 30% of the time, which broadly matched IMGT annotations. It was suggested by the authors that the approach could potentially be generalized to other disease states and immunological phenotypes. At a false discovery rate of 0.05, a later analysis linked around 15,000 TCR beta sequences to specific HLA alleles. In a later analysis, HLA-associated TCR beta chains showed more clonal expansion and lower generation probabilities than non-associated chains that were equally common. Linkage disequilibrium might explain the correlated functional status among segregating V segments, but an unknown experimental factor could not be excluded. In a later analysis, the rate of TCR association differed among HLA loci, with DRB1 alleles having the most associated TCRs and HLA-C alleles having the fewest. This cohort had only TCR beta chains sequenced, and the lack of alpha or paired-chain data limited which features could be detected. Some 15 rarely observed V segments, including chromosome 9 orphons, were excluded from the earlier analysis of about 500 of the donors because counts were too low. In both the original and validation cohorts, the classifier was reported to diagnose cytomegalovirus status with high specificity and sensitivity. A few of the identified cytomegalovirus-associated TCR beta chains were confirmed in vitro to be specific for cytomegalovirus antigens. Some IMGT-functional V segments, including TRBV6-2 and TRBV6-3, could not be told apart with the 87-base-pair reads, so those segments were excluded. The presence/absence analyses assumed that sequencing depth was roughly uniform across donors, and that assumption may not be true. A further reported finding was that TCR beta sequences accurately predicted the HLA-A and HLA-B alleles for most subjects in the first cohort.

The cohort comprised around 690 healthy bone marrow donors. At the time of sampling, every cohort member was nominally healthy, though immune exposures that went unrecorded were likely present. The donor was CMV seropositive and belonged to the group of 250 to 300 seropositive cohort members. Every donor gave a peripheral blood sample, and the peripheral blood mononuclear cells from that sample were used for TCR beta sequencing. Genomic DNA extraction from the blood cell samples was performed with the Qiagen DNeasy Blood Extraction Kit. The library came from the immunoSEQ multiplex PCR assay. For the multiplex PCR, a mixture combining 60 forward primers for TCR Vbeta segments and 13 reverse primers for TCR Jbeta segments was used. A multiplex PCR assay on genomic DNA amplified the CDR3 region of rearranged TCR beta genes. On the Illumina HiSeq System, the amplified TCR beta libraries were sequenced as 87-base-pair reads. In the original analysis: In a later analysis, roughly 80 million unique TCR beta chains were counted across the roughly 610 repertoires, and about 9.9 million of these chains were shared by at least two donors. Raw reads were error-corrected and collapsed into unique sequences by a nearest-neighbor algorithm in which closely related sequences were merged to remove PCR and sequencing errors. Alignment of CDR3 sequences to IMGT reference sequences was used to assign V, D and J gene segments. For a sequence to be retained, at least a six-nucleotide match to both a V gene segment and a J gene segment was required. Rearrangements were called productive when the CDR3 lacked stop codons and stayed in frame with V and J; all others were non-productive. CDR3 was defined according to IMGT convention as the region running from the second conserved V-encoded cysteine to the conserved J-encoded phenylalanine. In an earlier analysis of approximately 590 of the donors, sequences lacking an unambiguous match to a single V gene segment were excluded. An earlier analysis of 500 to 700 of the donors classified V segments as functional when productive rearrangements were above 56.7% and as segregating when the standard deviation between donors was above 5%. A statistical classification framework was built to diagnose cytomegalovirus status from the catalog of TCR beta chain sequences. V and J gene assignment, in a later analysis, came from comparing TCR nucleotide sequences with IMGT/GENE-DB human TR gene sequences. A later analysis assigned CDR3 sequences and most-parsimonious VDJ recombination scenarios with the TCRdist pipeline. A later analysis defined each TCR beta chain by its CDR3 amino acid sequence plus V-gene family, and excluded reads lacking a unique V-gene family. To address suspected cross-contamination and a sequencing artifact, a later analysis removed over 500 highly shared, low-generation-probability nucleotide sequences. In a later analysis, a clonal expansion index for each public chain was calculated from normalized within-repertoire ranks of inferred template counts. Generation probabilities in a later analysis came from a VDJ recombination model fitted to out-of-frame rearrangements, and those results were checked against IGoR. In a later analysis, hypergeometric tests were used to score TCR-TCR, TCR-HLA and TCR-CMV co-occurrence, with a repertoire-size bias correction applied to TCR pairs. False discovery rates were estimated in a later analysis by permuting HLA or CMV assignments 20 times. In a later analysis, co-occurring TCRs were grouped with DBSCAN, and TCRdist sequence similarity was added when clustering was performed within HLA-allele-positive subsets. Co-occurrence clustering excluded repertoires with fewer than 30,000 or more than 120,000 public chains, plus five with anomalous nucleotide sharing. TCRdb limited this immuneACCESS table to in-frame rearrangements with V and J called. A share of clones is missing; checked studies link under half to unresolved V genes, and the rest is unexplained. V and J calls and clone size come straight from that table; D and trimming were deduced from the DNA. The sample yields approximately 190,000 clones; 60% to 80% were counted once. The top ten constitute approximately 2% of the sample.

From the cysteine up to the phenylalanine, the CDR3 has a length of 18 residues. The CDR3 DNA has 54 bases and is translated from base 1. CDR1 and CDR2, per the germline V gene, are SGHTA and FQGTGA. V is clipped by 2 bases and J by 0 bases, and the sequence between their germline boundaries is 14 bases long. In the case of this clone: This clone's antigen is unknown. The sample holds no much larger clone one base away, and base qualities are not on file.

The receptor chain draws on TRBV7-3 and TRBJ2-6, with TRBD2 perhaps the D gene, on 6 matching bases. The receptor comes from a woman in her twenties or thirties in good health and CMV-seropositive. Sequenced sample: PBMCs. The DNA reads as follows: TGTGCCAGCAGCTTATTGGCGGGGTACCTCTCTGGGGCCAACGTCCTGACTTTC. It specifies CASSLLAGYLSGANVLTF.